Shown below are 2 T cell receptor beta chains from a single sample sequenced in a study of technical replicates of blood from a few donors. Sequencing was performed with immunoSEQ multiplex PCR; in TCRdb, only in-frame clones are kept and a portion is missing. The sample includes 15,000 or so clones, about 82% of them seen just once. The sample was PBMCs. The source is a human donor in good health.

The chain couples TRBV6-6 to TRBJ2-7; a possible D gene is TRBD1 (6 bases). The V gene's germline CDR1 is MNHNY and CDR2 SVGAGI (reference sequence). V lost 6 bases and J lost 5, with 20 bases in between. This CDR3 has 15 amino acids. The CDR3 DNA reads TGTGCCAGCAGCCCCTCCCGGACAGCCGGGAACGAGCAGTACTTC. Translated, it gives CASSPSRTAGNEQYF.

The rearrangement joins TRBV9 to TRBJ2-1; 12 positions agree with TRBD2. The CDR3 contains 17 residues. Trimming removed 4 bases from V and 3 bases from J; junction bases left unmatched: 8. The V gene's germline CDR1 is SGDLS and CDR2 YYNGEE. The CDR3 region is CASSLSRTSGNYNEQFF. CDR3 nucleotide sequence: TGTGCCAGCAGCTTATCCCGGACTAGCGGGAACTACAATGAGCAGTTCTTC.